This T cell receptor beta chain was sequenced in a study of cytomegalovirus exposure and HLA in healthy donors. The PCR ran on 60 Vbeta and 13 Jbeta primers. Assay used: immunoSEQ multiplex PCR; TCRdb lists only in-frame clones, some missing. The sample holds 140,000 or so clones; roughly 80% are singletons and the top ten take 3% to 3.5%. This receptor was taken from a male donor in good health and CMV-seronegative. Sequencing input: PBMCs.

The DNA of the CDR3 is TGTGCCAGTAGTGGTAAGGGGGCTATCCTCCGCTATGGCTACACCTTC. Translating gives CASSGKGAILRYGYTF. The chain links TRBV19 to TRBJ1-2; 7 bases fit TRBD1. The CDR3 covers 16 residues. The germline CDR1 and CDR2 sequences are LNHDA and SQIVND (reference sequence). V trimming: 5 bases; J trimming: 4 bases; junction bases outside the gene matches: 13.